This TCR beta chain comes out of a study of CD8+ T cells in alopecia areata (dated 2018 in TCRdb). Study-wide context: Treated patients were enrolled in an open-label pilot trial of oral tofacitinib at 5 to 10 mg twice daily for moderate-to-severe alopecia areata. Patients received tofacitinib for 6 to 18 months and were then followed off drug for 6 months to check for delayed response and recurrence. Disease severity in treated patients was measured with the SALT score, which quantifies the percentage of affected scalp surface area. High-throughput TCRbeta sequencing was used to examine T cell clonal expansion in alopecia areata in both the C3H/HeJ mouse model and human patients. In humans, TCRbeta sequencing was performed on scalp tissue and on sorted CD4+ and CD8+ peripheral blood T cells from healthy controls and from patients with patchy or totalis/universalis alopecia areata. Biopsies were taken from tofacitinib-treated patients at baseline and again at 4 and 24 weeks into treatment, and several of those patients also had a later scalp biopsy. Scalp clonality was compared among normal scalp (n=4), patchy alopecia areata scalp (n=8), and alopecia totalis/universalis scalp (n=8). RNA came from the PAXgene miRNA kit for fixed scalp, the miRNeasy kit for PBMCs, and the RNeasy kit for mouse skin. TCRbeta CDR3 regions were amplified by immunoSEQ multiplex PCR using 35 Vbeta forward and 13 Jbeta reverse primers. Findings and caveats that apply to the study as a whole: Because the treated cohort was small and had only one nonresponder, larger studies are needed to examine links between baseline CD8+ expansion and response. With tofacitinib, both scalp clonality and the number of expanded CD8+ clones among the top 100 scalp clones went down significantly. Higher clonality and more expanded CD8+ clones were observed in lesional scalp than in normal scalp, particularly in alopecia totalis/universalis, a finding suggestive of antigenic drive. During tofacitinib treatment, many expanded lesional clones stuck around in both scalp and blood, and this persistence may partly explain why relapse happens after treatment is stopped. Shared TCR sequences between patients were less evident than in mice, which may be partly attributable to HLA diversity in the patient population. Resident alphabeta T cells in normal human skin are also sequenced, complicating scalp TCR repertoire analysis, unlike mouse skin dominated by gammadelta T cells.

Of note for this clone: What antigen it recognizes has not been identified. It has no much larger one-base neighbor in the sample; base qualities were not kept.

The time point label for this specimen denotes: roughly 26 weeks on oral tofacitinib. The treatment or condition label, as the study defines it: oral pan-JAK inhibitor, 5-10 mg twice daily. Peripheral blood and lesional scalp punch biopsies were obtained from patients with alopecia areata. After PBMCs were isolated by density centrifugation and stained for CD3, CD4 and CD8, a FACSAria was used to sort CD4+ and CD8+ T cells. Libraries were constructed by the immunoSEQ multiplex PCR assay. For TCR sequencing, RNA was extracted from every sample and reverse transcribed into cDNA to serve as template. First-strand cDNA was synthesized with SuperScript III using a 2:1 mix of oligo-dT and random hexamers. A synthetic immune receptor repertoire was used to assess amplification bias, and residual bias was removed computationally. For the original study's pipeline: Raw reads were preprocessed to remove errors, and CDR3 was defined according to IMGT conventions as the region from the conserved cysteine to phenylalanine. To get clonality, Shannon entropy was normalized by log2 of the number of productive unique TCRs and the result was subtracted from 1. CD4 or CD8 identity of scalp clones was inferred by cross-referencing scalp TCRbeta sequences with sorted blood CD4 and CD8 repertoires. TCRdb's version of the immuneACCESS table is confined to in-frame rearrangements and falls short of the full clone set. An unresolved V gene accounts for under half of the shortfall where checked; the remainder is of unknown origin. V, J and clone size are those of that table, while D and trimming were read from the DNA. The sample data list about 200,000 clones, and more than 45% of these were observed just once. The ten top clones hold 5% to 6% of the sample.

The CDR3 starts with the cysteine, ends with the phenylalanine, and has 13 residues. Only the CDR3 region is kept as DNA, spanning 39 bases read in frame from base 1. V gives up 1 base and J gives up 2 bases, and the segment between their germline ends measures 6 bases. For CDR1 and CDR2, the germline V gene lists SGHRS and YFSETQ. This receptor was identified in a human donor with alopecia areata. The sample was CD4+ T cells sorted from blood, taken at week 24, from a patient treated with tofacitinib. The rearrangement joined TRBV5-1 to TRBJ1-1; a confident D gene designation cannot be given. The sequenced DNA is TGCGCCAGCAGCTTGTTAGGTAACACTGAAGCTTTCTTT. Its amino acids are CASSLLGNTEAFF.